These 2 T cell receptor beta chains originate from one sample sequenced in a study of T-cell reconstitution after alpha-beta-depleted transplantation in children. Unique molecular identifiers were incorporated during preparation of the TCRbeta library. TCRdb ran MiXCR on the PCR reads and lists one entry per CDR3 protein. This sample carries 600,000 or so distinct CDR3 sequences, 23% of them seen once, and the ten largest clones take 13% to 15%. The sample here was PBMCs, mostly from graft donor cells, taken 360 days after TCRalphabeta/CD19-depleted stem cell transplant. All receptors come from a boy under three years old who had a stem cell transplant for acute myeloid leukemia, so the T cells may come from the graft donor.

This clonotype was seen ten or more times. The rearrangement links TRBV20-1 to TRBJ2-3; D ambiguous. The CDR3 length is 9 residues. Trimming stripped 7 bases from V and 5 bases from J, with 4 bases between. Looked up from germline, CDR1 is DFQATT and CDR2 is SNEGSKA (reference sequence). CDR3: CSVLDTQYF. CDR3 DNA sequence: TGCAGTGTGCTAGATACGCAGTATTTT.

V is TRBV6-1 and J is TRBJ2-3; D gene unclear. V lost 3 bases and J 6 bases, leaving 19 bases between the germline ends. The CDR3 extends over 16 amino acids. Looked up from germline, CDR1 is MNHNS and CDR2 is SASEGT. CDR3 sequence (DNA): TGTGCCAGCAGTGAGCCTCTTAGGTTCACGTCCGATACGCAGTATTTT. Amino acids: CASSEPLRFTSDTQYF.